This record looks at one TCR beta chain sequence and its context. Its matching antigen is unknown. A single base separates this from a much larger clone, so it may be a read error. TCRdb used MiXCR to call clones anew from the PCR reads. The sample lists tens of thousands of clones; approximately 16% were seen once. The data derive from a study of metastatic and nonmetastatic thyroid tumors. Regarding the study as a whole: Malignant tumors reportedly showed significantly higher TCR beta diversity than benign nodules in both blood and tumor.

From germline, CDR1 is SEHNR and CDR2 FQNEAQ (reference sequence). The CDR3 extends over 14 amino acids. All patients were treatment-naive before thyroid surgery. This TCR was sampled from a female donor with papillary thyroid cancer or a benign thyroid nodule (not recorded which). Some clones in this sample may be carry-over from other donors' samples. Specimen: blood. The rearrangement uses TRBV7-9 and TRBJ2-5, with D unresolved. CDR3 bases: TGTGCCAGCAGTATCGATGGCGTTCAAGAGACCCGGTACTTC. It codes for CASSIDGVQETRYF.